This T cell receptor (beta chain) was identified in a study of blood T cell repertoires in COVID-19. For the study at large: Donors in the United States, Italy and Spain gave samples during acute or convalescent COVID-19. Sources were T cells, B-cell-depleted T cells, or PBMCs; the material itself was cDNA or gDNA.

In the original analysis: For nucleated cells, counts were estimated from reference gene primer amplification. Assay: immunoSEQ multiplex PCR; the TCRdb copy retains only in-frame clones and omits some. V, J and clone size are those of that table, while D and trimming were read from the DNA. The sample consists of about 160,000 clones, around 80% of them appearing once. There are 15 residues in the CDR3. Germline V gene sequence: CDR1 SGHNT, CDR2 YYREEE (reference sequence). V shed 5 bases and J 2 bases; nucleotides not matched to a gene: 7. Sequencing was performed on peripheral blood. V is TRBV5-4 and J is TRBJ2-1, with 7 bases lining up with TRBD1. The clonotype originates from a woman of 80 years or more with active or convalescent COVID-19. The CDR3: CASSQDRPAYNEQFF. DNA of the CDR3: TGTGCCAGCAGTCAGGACAGGCCGGCCTACAATGAGCAGTTCTTC.